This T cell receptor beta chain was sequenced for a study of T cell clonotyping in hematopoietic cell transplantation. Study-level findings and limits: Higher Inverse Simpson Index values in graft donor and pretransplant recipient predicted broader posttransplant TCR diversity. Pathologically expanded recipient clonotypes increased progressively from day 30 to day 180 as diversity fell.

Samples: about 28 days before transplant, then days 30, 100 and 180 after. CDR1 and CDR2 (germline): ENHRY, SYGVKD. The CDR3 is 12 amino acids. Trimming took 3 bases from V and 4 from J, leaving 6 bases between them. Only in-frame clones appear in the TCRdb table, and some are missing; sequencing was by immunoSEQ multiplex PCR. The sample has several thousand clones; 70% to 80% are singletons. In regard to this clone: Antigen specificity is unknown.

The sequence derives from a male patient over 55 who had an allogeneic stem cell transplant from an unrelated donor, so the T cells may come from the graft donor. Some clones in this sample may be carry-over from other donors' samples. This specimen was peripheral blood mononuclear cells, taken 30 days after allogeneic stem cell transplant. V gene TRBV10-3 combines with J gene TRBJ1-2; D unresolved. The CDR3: CAISDGSYGYTF. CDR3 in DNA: TGTGCCATCAGTGATGGTAGCTATGGCTACACCTTC.